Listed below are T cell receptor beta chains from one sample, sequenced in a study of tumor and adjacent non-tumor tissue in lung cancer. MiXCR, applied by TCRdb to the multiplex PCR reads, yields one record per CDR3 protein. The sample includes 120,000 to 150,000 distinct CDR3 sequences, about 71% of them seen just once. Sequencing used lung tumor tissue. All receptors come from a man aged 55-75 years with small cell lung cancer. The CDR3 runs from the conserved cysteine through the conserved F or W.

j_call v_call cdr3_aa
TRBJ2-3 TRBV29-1 CSVVRFVGGRTDTQYF
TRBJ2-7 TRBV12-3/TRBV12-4 CAYSLRSGTGLAGDRTYEQYF
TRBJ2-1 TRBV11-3 CASSSGLEEGPYNEQFF
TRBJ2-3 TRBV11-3 CARSLGRSSRDTQYF
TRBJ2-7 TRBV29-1 CSVSTSPYYEQYF
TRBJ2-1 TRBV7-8 CVSSPGQASYNEQFF
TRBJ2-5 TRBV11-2 CASSPPDRVEGTQYF
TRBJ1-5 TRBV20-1 CSASTGGTQPQHF
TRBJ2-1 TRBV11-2 CASGSDPGTRSNEQFF
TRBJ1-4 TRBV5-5 CASSLVAGNEKLFF
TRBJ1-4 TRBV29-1 CSAQGAANEKLFF
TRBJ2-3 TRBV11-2 CASSSRTSTDAQYF
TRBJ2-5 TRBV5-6 CASTLKLAGVETQYF
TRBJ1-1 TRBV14 CASSQVRVSEAFF
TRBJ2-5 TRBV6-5 CASSTRQAEETLYF
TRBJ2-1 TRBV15 CTTSRATGEQFF
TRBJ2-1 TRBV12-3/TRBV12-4 CASRARDEQFF
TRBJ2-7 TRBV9 CASSGESHEQYF
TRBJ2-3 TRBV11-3 CVSSKWDLTGTQYF
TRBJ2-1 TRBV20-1 CSPRGDYNEQFF
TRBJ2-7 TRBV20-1 CSARGGIGLYEQYF
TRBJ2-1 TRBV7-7 CASSAGTSGRVGEQFF
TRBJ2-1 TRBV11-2 CASSSSGLGGWVEEFF
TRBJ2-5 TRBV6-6 CTSERESQETQYF
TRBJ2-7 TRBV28 CASSLQDTFYEQYF
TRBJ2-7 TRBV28 CASSLSSVRHEQYF
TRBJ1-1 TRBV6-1 CASSYLDSEKAFF